A single sample is the source of the 24 T cell receptor beta chains below, sequenced in a study of blood T cell repertoires in COVID-19. The assay was immunoSEQ multiplex PCR, and TCRdb's table has in-frame clones only and misses some. Among fewer than 200,000 clones listed, 75% to 85% were seen once. The sequencing input was peripheral blood. Every receptor here comes from a woman older than 75 with COVID-19, enrolled during active disease.

This rearrangement joins TRBV28 to TRBJ2-2, with 7 bases identical to TRBD2. Losses at the gene ends were 3 bases for V and 4 bases for J; bases not matched to a gene: 2. Germline CDR1 MDHEN, CDR2 SYDVKM. The CDR3 runs to 14 residues. CDR3 in amino acids: CASSLTSLTGELFF. The CDR3 coding sequence is TGTGCCAGCAGTTTGACTAGCCTCACCGGGGAGCTGTTTTTT. Complete variable domain (other parts from reference TRBV28 and TRBJ2-2): DVKVTQSSRYLVKRTGEKVFLECVQDMDHENMFWYRQDPGLGLRLIYFSYDVKMKEKGDIPEGYSVSREKKERFSLILESASTNQTSMYLCASSLTSLTGELFFGEGSRLTVL.

The genes are TRBV18 and TRBJ2-2; TRBD1 matches 8 bases. Germline assignment: CDR1 KGHSH and CDR2 LQKENI. V was pared by 2 bases and J by 5 bases, with 7 bases of the junction left unmatched. The CDR3 length is 16 residues. The CDR3 region is CASSPAGGADTGELFF. DNA of the CDR3: TGTGCCAGCTCACCAGCAGGGGGCGCGGATACCGGGGAGCTGTTTTTT.

This clone was counted only a few times. V and J are TRBV27 and TRBJ1-4; 10 bases align to TRBD1. This CDR3 is 15 amino acids long. J was trimmed by 8 bases and V by 5 bases; bases with no gene match: 8. Germline values: CDR1 MNHEY, CDR2 SMNVEV (reference sequence). For the CDR3, the DNA is TGTGCCAGCAGTCCGATGGGACAGGGGCCGGAAAAACTGTTTTTT. Encoded protein: CASSPMGQGPEKLFF.

The chain joins TRBV2 to TRBJ1-5, with 8 bases lining up with TRBD1. CDR1 is SNHLY, CDR2 FYNNEI, per germline. Unmatched junction bases numbered 5, after V lost 9 bases and J lost 4 bases. The CDR3 has 13 residues. CDR3 region: CASGQGGNQPQHF. The CDR3 coding sequence is TGTGCCAGTGGACAGGGTGGGAATCAGCCCCAGCATTTT.

The chain couples TRBV15 to TRBJ2-3, with 7 bases that match TRBD1. J was trimmed by 0 bases and V by 8 bases; bases with no gene match: 8. This CDR3 has 15 residues. Germline CDR1 is LNHNV and CDR2 is YYDKDF (reference sequence). The CDR3 sequence: CATAPGTASTDTQYF. The CDR3 DNA reads as TGTGCCACCGCCCCTGGGACAGCAAGCACAGATACGCAGTATTTT.

The chain links TRBV18 to TRBJ2-2; 10 bases fit TRBD1. Germline CDR1 KGHSH, CDR2 LQKENI. The CDR3 spans 16 residues. With V trimmed by 4 bases and J by 4 bases, 6 bases remained unmatched. The CDR3 DNA is TGTGCCAGCTCACGGGGACAGGGGATGAGCACCGGGGAGCTGTTTTTT. This encodes CASSRGQGMSTGELFF.

This clone was found once. V and J are TRBV5-6 and TRBJ1-3; D ambiguous. The CDR3 runs to 16 residues. Germline V lookup: CDR1 SGHDT, CDR2 YYEEEE. V was cut by 4 bases and J by 0 bases, with 14 bases left in between. This CDR3 is CASSVSSSYSGNTIYF. The CDR3 region has the DNA TGTGCCAGCAGCGTATCCTCGAGTTACTCTGGAAACACCATATATTTT.

The V gene is TRBV12-3 or TRBV12-4, the J gene TRBJ2-6; no definite D call. CDR3 length equals 13 residues. V dropped 6 bases and J dropped 1 base, with 4 bases sitting between them. DNA of the CDR3: TGTGCCAGCAGCTATTCTGGGGCCAACGTCCTGACTTTC. Its translation: CASSYSGANVLTF.

This clone was picked up a small number of times. V is TRBV28 and J is TRBJ2-2; D is unclear. The germline CDR1 and CDR2 sequences are MDHEN and SYDVKM. The length of the CDR3 is 14 residues. Trimming removed 3 bases from V and 10 bases from J, with 15 bases in between. The CDR3 bases are TGTGCCAGCAGTTTCCGCGCCTCCTCTACGGAGCTGTTTTTT. Encoded protein: CASSFRASSTELFF.

The chain recombines TRBV6-2 or TRBV6-3 with TRBJ1-1, with TRBD1 as a possible D gene (6 bases). Trimming took off 2 bases at V and 6 bases at J, with 16 bases between the two ends. The CDR3 is 15 residues long. In germline, CDR1 is MNHEY, CDR2 SVGEGT. CDR3 protein: CASSYLGGLQAEAFF. CDR3 bases: TGTGCCAGCAGTTACCTCGGGGGGCTTCAGGCTGAAGCTTTCTTT.

The chain couples TRBV1 to TRBJ1-4; TRBD1 reflects the table's D call only, with no check against the DNA. TRBV1 constitutes a pseudogene. This CDR3 is 14 amino acids long. The DNA of the CDR3 is TGCACCAGCAGCCCCGACAGGGGGAATGAAAAACTGTTTTTT. This sequence encodes CTSSPDRGNEKLFF.

The rearrangement joins TRBV6-1 to TRBJ1-2, with 10 bases matching TRBD1. Germline CDR1 MNHNS, CDR2 SASEGT. The CDR3 loop spans 15 amino acids. Unmatched junction bases numbered 8, after V lost 3 bases and J lost 7 bases. CDR3: CASSEGGTGVTGYTF. CDR3 in DNA: TGTGCCAGCAGTGAGGGGGGGACAGGGGTGACTGGCTACACCTTC.

Details on this clone: The junction departs from the called germline gene at one end, perhaps through a read error. This rearrangement joins TRBV5-6 to TRBJ1-2, with D unresolved. CDR3 size: 12 residues. The germline gives CDR1 SGHDT, CDR2 YYEEEE. The CDR3 protein is CASSMGGQVTFF. CDR3 nucleotide sequence: TGTGCCAGCAGCATGGGCGGGCAGGTGACTTTCTTC.

This clone was detected once. This sequence joins TRBV5-5 and TRBJ2-7; TRBD1 aligns across 11 bases. Germline V gene data show CDR1 as SGHKS and CDR2 as YYEKEE (reference sequence). V lost 0 bases and J lost 4; bases outside the gene matches: 0. CDR3 length: 14 amino acids. The CDR3 bases are TGTGCCAGCAGCTTGGGGGACAGGGGGTACGAGCAGTACTTC. Translated, it gives CASSLGDRGYEQYF.

The V call is TRBV5-6, the J call TRBJ2-3; TRBD2 matches 9 bases. CDR1 is SGHDT, CDR2 YYEEEE, per germline. J gave up 1 base and V 4 bases, and 1 base lay outside the gene matches. The CDR3 has 14 residues. CDR3 coding DNA: TGTGCCAGCAGCAAGCGGGGGGGCACAGATACGCAGTATTTT. Protein product: CASSKRGGTDTQYF.

This clone was detected a few times. This chain links TRBV2 with TRBJ1-5; 7 bases are a match to TRBD1. The germline V gene encodes CDR1 SNHLY and CDR2 FYNNEI. This CDR3 has 15 residues. J was trimmed by 2 bases and V by 6 bases; bases with no gene match: 7. The CDR3 here is CASSQGQAGNQPQHF. Written as DNA, the CDR3 is TGTGCCAGCAGCCAAGGACAGGCGGGCAATCAGCCCCAGCATTTT.

The CDR3 bases are TGTGCCAGCAGGCGATCGGGACAGGGAAACACTGAAGCTTTCTTT. Its protein product is CASRRSGQGNTEAFF. This rearrangement joins TRBV6-4 to TRBJ1-1; 9 bases are a match to TRBD1. CDR3 length equals 15 residues. The germline V gene encodes CDR1 MRHNA and CDR2 SNTAGT. Unmatched junction bases numbered 7, after V lost 6 bases and J lost 2 bases.

The chain uses TRBV15 and TRBJ1-2, with D perhaps matching TRBD1 (5 bases). CDR1 is LNHNV, CDR2 YYDKDF, per germline (reference sequence). V lost 5 bases and J 8 bases, leaving 18 bases between the germline ends. This CDR3 region has 14 residues. CDR3 coding DNA: TGTGCCACCAGCGACCTTCGGGGGGGTTGGGGCTACACCTTC. It codes for CATSDLRGGWGYTF. The variable domain in full, with the rest retrieved from reference TRBV15 and TRBJ1-2, is DAMVIQNPRYQVTQFGKPVTLSCSQTLNHNVMYWYQQKSSQAPKLLFHYYDKDFNNEADTPDNFQSRRPNTSFCFLDIRSPGLGDTAMYLCATSDLRGGWGYTFGSGTRLTVV.

This clone was seen a handful of times. As DNA, the CDR3 is TGTGCCAGCAGCCCTAGCGGGAATGAGCAGTTCTTC. It is translated as CASSPSGNEQFF. V gene TRBV7-9 combines with J gene TRBJ2-1; 8 nucleotides align to TRBD2. Looked up from germline, CDR1 is SEHNR and CDR2 is FQNEAQ (reference sequence). The J segment lost 7 bases and the V segment lost 5 bases, leaving 1 base of the junction unmatched. The CDR3 runs to 12 residues.

The chain couples TRBV28 to TRBJ2-7; 12 nucleotides match TRBD2. From germline, CDR1 is MDHEN and CDR2 SYDVKM. The CDR3 spans 17 residues. V trimming: 4 bases; J trimming: 0 bases; junction bases outside the gene matches: 7. The CDR3 protein is CASSSSGRAESSYEQYF. For the CDR3, the DNA is TGTGCCAGCAGTTCTAGCGGGAGGGCCGAGAGCTCCTACGAGCAGTACTTC.

This chain links TRBV6-6 with TRBJ1-2; maybe TRBD1 (6 bases). Trimming took off 6 bases at V and 5 bases at J, with 22 bases between the two ends. The CDR3 contains 16 residues. In germline, CDR1 is MNHNY, CDR2 SVGAGI (reference sequence). The CDR3, as DNA: TGTGCCAGCAGACACCAACCCATCGGACAGCCTTATGGCTACACCTTC. Translating gives CASRHQPIGQPYGYTF.

CDR3 nucleotides: TGTGCCAGTACCGGGTGGAGGCCCGATCAGCCCCAGCATTTT. Translated: CASTGWRPDQPQHF. This chain connects TRBV19 to TRBJ1-5; D unclear. V was cut by 7 bases and J by 5 bases, with 15 bases left in between. The length of the CDR3 is 14 residues. Germline V gene sequence: CDR1 LNHDA, CDR2 SQIVND (reference sequence).

The chain joins TRBV2 to TRBJ2-1, with 13 bases lining up with TRBD2. In germline, CDR1 is SNHLY, CDR2 FYNNEI. The CDR3 loop spans 13 amino acids. V shed 6 bases, J shed 12 bases, and the junction held 5 bases outside the gene matches. The CDR3 nucleotides read TGTGCCAGCAGCGGACTAGCGGGAGTGCCGCAGTTCTTC. Encoded protein: CASSGLAGVPQFF. Full variable domain (missing parts from reference TRBV2 and TRBJ2-1): EPEVTQTPSHQVTQMGQEVILRCVPISNHLYFYWYRQILGQKVEFLVSFYNNEISEKSEIFDDQFSVERPDGSNFTLKIRSTKLEDSAMYFCASSGLAGVPQFFGPGTRLTVL.

The V gene is TRBV7-2, the J gene TRBJ2-5, with 8 bases that match TRBD2. The CDR3 loop spans 14 amino acids. V was pared by 5 bases and J by 5 bases, with 7 bases of the junction left unmatched. CDR1 SGHTA and CDR2 FQGNSA come from the germline V gene. The DNA of the CDR3 is TGTGCCAGCAGCCGGGGGGGCCCCCCGGAGACCCAGTACTTC. Translating it yields CASSRGGPPETQYF.